This T cell receptor beta chain was identified in a study of tissue T cells after allogeneic stem cell transplantation. The CDR3 consists of 12 residues. The germline V gene has CDR1 KGHSH and CDR2 LQKENI. V was shortened by 6 bases and J by 0 bases, with 6 bases between the two germline ends. Libraries were prepared by immunoSEQ multiplex PCR; TCRdb keeps only in-frame clonotypes and omits some of them. The data hold about 10,000 clones, with more than 50% observed a single time. The receptor comes from a woman aged 18-55 years with breast cancer. The sample here was tissue from the jejunum, taken at autopsy. V gene TRBV18 combines with J gene TRBJ2-7; D ambiguous. In DNA form, the CDR3 reads TGTGCCAGCTCGCCGAGCTCCTACGAGCAGTACTTC. Protein product: CASSPSSYEQYF. The whole variable domain, remainder taken from reference TRBV18 and TRBJ2-7, is NAGVMQNPRHLVRRRGQEARLRCSPMKGHSHVYWYRQLPEEGLKFMVYLQKENIIDESGMPKERFSAEFPKEGPSILRIQQVVRGDSAAYFCASSPSSYEQYFGPGTRLTVT.